This is a list of T cell receptor beta chains from one sample in a study of regulatory T cells in long-lasting Graves disease. Via MiXCR, TCRdb re-called the multiplex PCR reads, giving one row per CDR3 protein. The data contain around 450,000 distinct CDR3 sequences, around 15% of them singletons. This sample also appeared in a second study, on T cells in Graves' hyperthyroidism and ophthalmopathy.

Sequenced here: peripheral blood mononuclear cells (PBMCs), sampled at new diagnosis, from a patient treated with antithyroid drugs. Every receptor here comes from a man aged 40-49 years with Graves disease. Each CDR3 is given with its conserved first and last residue. The order of the fields is clone size, D gene, V gene, J gene, CDR3 DNA, CDR3 protein. The D gene is left open where the match is weak. Expanded clones get a size class; other rows say once, few or many, or leave the size out.

-	TRBD1	TRBV20-1	TRBJ2-1	TGCAGTGCTAGGGGGACAGGGTCGACTAGGGTGGCGGATGAGCAGTTCTTC	CSARGTGSTRVADEQFF
many	TRBD2	TRBV6-5	TRBJ2-7	TGTGCCAGCAGTTCAGCGGGAGGCTCCTACGAGCAGTACTTC	CASSSAGGSYEQYF
few	-	TRBV27	TRBJ1-4	TGTGCCAGCAGTGTGGGACGGCCTAATGAAAAACTGTTTTTT	CASSVGRPNEKLFF
-	TRBD2	TRBV7-3	TRBJ2-3	TGTGCCAGCTCGGGGGGGGGGTCCACAGATACGCAGTATTTT	CASSGGGSTDTQYF
many	TRBD2	TRBV2	TRBJ2-1	TGTGCCAGCAGTGAAGGGCTAGCGGGATGGTCTGAGCAGTTCTTC	CASSEGLAGWSEQFF
many	-	TRBV29-1	TRBJ2-1	TGCAGCGTACCGGGGGGTACAGGGGGAGGCAATGAGCAGTTCTTC	CSVPGGTGGGNEQFF
-	TRBD1	TRBV4-1	TRBJ2-7	TGCGCCAGCAGCCAACGGACAGGGACCTACGAGCAGTACTTC	CASSQRTGTYEQYF
many	TRBD2	TRBV28	TRBJ2-7	TGTGCCAGCAGTCCTCTCCTAGCGGGAGGGCGCTCCTACGAGCAGTACTTC	CASSPLLAGGRSYEQYF
-	TRBD2	TRBV5-1	TRBJ2-7	TGCGCCAGCAGTGATGGACTAGCGGGAGCCGCCTACGAGCAGTACTTC	CASSDGLAGAAYEQYF
-	TRBD1	TRBV5-1	TRBJ2-7	TGCGCCAGCAGCCCGACAGGGGGATTTGGCTCTTACGAGCAGTACTTC	CASSPTGGFGSYEQYF
many	-	TRBV20-1	TRBJ2-1	TGCAGTGCTAGAGATTTGGGCCTAATGAGCTCCTACAATGAGCAGTTCTTC	CSARDLGLMSSYNEQFF
few	TRBD2	TRBV24-1	TRBJ2-1	TGTGCCACCAGTGACCCCAGACTCGACAGCGGGATTCACAATGAGCAGCTCTTC	CATSDPRLDSGIHNEQLF
many	-	TRBV28	TRBJ1-4	TGTGCCAGCAGACCGGGGGCCCATGAAAAACTGTTTTTT	CASRPGAHEKLFF
-	-	TRBV5-5	TRBJ2-2	TGTGCCAGCAGCTTATCTCAGGTCGGCACCGGGGAGCTGTTTTTT	CASSLSQVGTGELFF
many	-	TRBV18	TRBJ2-7	TGTGCCAGCTCACCAAATTCGGTAGAGCAGTACTTC	CASSPNSVEQYF
many	TRBD2	TRBV11-3	TRBJ2-1	TGTGCCAGCAGCCCCAGACTAGCGAGGGGGAATGAGCAGTTCTTC	CASSPRLARGNEQFF
-	TRBD1	TRBV29-1	TRBJ2-3	TGCAGCGTAGAGACAGGGGCCGATACGCAGTATTTT	CSVETGADTQYF
-	-	TRBV11-2	TRBJ2-2	TGTGCCAGCAGTATCATGAACACCGGGGAGCTGTTTTTT	CASSIMNTGELFF
many	TRBD1	TRBV7-9	TRBJ1-2	TGTGCCAGCAGCTTAGGGCGCCAGGGGGCGAATGGCTACACCTTC	CASSLGRQGANGYTF
-	TRBD1	TRBV20-1	TRBJ1-1	TGCAGTGCCGAACCAAGGGGGCGGGCCTTCAACACTGAAGCTTTCTTT	CSAEPRGRAFNTEAFF
many	-	TRBV6-1	TRBJ2-2	TGTGCCAGCAGTGTATTAACAATCACCGGGGAGCTGTTTTTT	CASSVLTITGELFF
-	TRBD2	TRBV5-8	TRBJ2-7	TGTGCCAGCAGCGAGGGACTACATGGGTACGAGCAGTACTTC	CASSEGLHGYEQYF
-	-	TRBV30	TRBJ2-2	TGTGCCTGGTCGCGGGTTAACACCGGGGAGCTGTTTTTT	CAWSRVNTGELFF
many	TRBD2	TRBV28	TRBJ2-5	TGTGCCAGCAGATGGACTAGCGCCGAGACCCAGTACTTC	CASRWTSAETQYF
many	-	TRBV2	TRBJ2-7	TGTGCCAGCAGTGGAGGCGCATACTACGAGCAGTACTTC	CASSGGAYYEQYF
many	-	TRBV18	TRBJ2-3	TGTGCCAGCTCACGCTCGGGGCTAGATACGCAGTATTTT	CASSRSGLDTQYF
many	-	TRBV11-2	TRBJ2-3	TGTGCCAGCAGCCATCTTACAGATACGCAGTATTTT	CASSHLTDTQYF
many	-	TRBV6-5	TRBJ2-7	TGTGCCAGCAGTTCCCGGGACTTAGCGATGTACGAGCAGTACTTC	CASSSRDLAMYEQYF
few	TRBD2	TRBV7-9	TRBJ2-7	TGTGCCAGCAGCTTACTAGCGGGAGGGCACGAGCAGTACTTC	CASSLLAGGHEQYF
many	TRBD2	TRBV11-3	TRBJ2-3	TGTGCCAGCAGCACACCTAGCGGGACGCAGTATTTT	CASSTPSGTQYF
few	TRBD1	TRBV6-2/TRBV6-3	TRBJ1-1	TGTGCCAGCAGTTACTCGAGCGGGACAGGTACCTTTGAAGCTTTCTTT	CASSYSSGTGTFEAFF
many	-	TRBV6-2/TRBV6-3	TRBJ2-5	TGTGCCAGCAGTGATTTAGGGCCAATGGCTTTCCAAGAGACCCAGTACTTC	CASSDLGPMAFQETQYF
-	-	TRBV19	TRBJ1-2	TGTGCCAGTAGCCCTTTAAAGGGAGCTCGAGATGGCTACACCTTC	CASSPLKGARDGYTF
-	-	TRBV20-1	TRBJ1-1	TGCAGTGTTGGGGGGGAAACTGAAGCTTTCTTT	CSVGGETEAFF
-	-	TRBV7-3	TRBJ1-5	TGTGCCAGCAGCTACCAGGGAGCGGATCAGCCCCAGCATTTT	CASSYQGADQPQHF
many	-	TRBV7-9	TRBJ2-1	TGTGCCAGCAGCTTCTTAGCTAGCTCCTACAATGAGCAGTTCTTC	CASSFLASSYNEQFF
-	-	TRBV20-1	TRBJ1-5	TGCAGTGCTCGTATTCCAGGGGGCAATCAGCCCCAGCATTTT	CSARIPGGNQPQHF
few	TRBD1	TRBV6-5	TRBJ2-5	TGTGCCAGCAGTTACGCGCAGGGGGCGCCAGGCCAAGAGACCCAGTACTTC	CASSYAQGAPGQETQYF
few	-	TRBV27	TRBJ1-2	TGTGCCAGCAGTTTAGTCCCTGCGTATGGCTACACCTTC	CASSLVPAYGYTF
-	-	TRBV6-4	TRBJ2-3	TGTGCCAGCAGTGACGGGGTGATAACGCCCCGAGATACGCAGTATTTT	CASSDGVITPRDTQYF
many	TRBD1	TRBV30	TRBJ1-4	TGTGCCTGGACGGGACAGGGAAATGAAAAACTGTTTTTT	CAWTGQGNEKLFF
many	-	TRBV3-1	TRBJ2-1	TGTGCCAGCAGCCCGAGGGCCAATACCTACAATGAGCAGTTCTTC	CASSPRANTYNEQFF
-	-	TRBV7-9	TRBJ2-1	TGTGCCAGCAGCTTACGGGACGGTTCCTACAATGAGCAGTTCTTC	CASSLRDGSYNEQFF
-	-	TRBV7-6	TRBJ2-1	TGTGCCAGCAGCCTTGATAGTCCTTTGGATGAGCAGCTCTTC	CASSLDSPLDEQLF
many	TRBD2	TRBV20-1	TRBJ2-7	TGCAATGCTAGAGATTCGGTAGCGGGAAAGCTGTACGAGCAGTACTTC	CNARDSVAGKLYEQYF
-	-	TRBV6-5	TRBJ2-1	TGTGCCAGCAGTTACAGGGACAACTACAATGAGCAGTTCTTC	CASSYRDNYNEQFF
few	-	TRBV12-3/TRBV12-4	TRBJ2-2	TGTGCCAGCAGAAGAAGGGGTGGGGAGCTGTTTTTT	CASRRRGGELFF
-	TRBD2	TRBV24-1	TRBJ2-1	TGTGCCACCAGTGATTCCACCGGGACTAGCGGCAATGAGCAGTTCTTC	CATSDSTGTSGNEQFF
-	TRBD1	TRBV7-9	TRBJ2-7	TGTGCCAGCAGCTCCAGACAGGGTACCCACGAGCAGTACTTC	CASSSRQGTHEQYF
many	-	TRBV2	TRBJ1-1	TGTGCCAGCACTCGGCCGAACACTGAAGCTTTCTTT	CASTRPNTEAFF